The 18 T cell receptor beta chains below were found in one sample sequenced in a study of radiotherapy plus CTLA-4 blockade in lung cancer. TCRdb keeps only in-frame clones here, not all; method: immunoSEQ multiplex PCR. The table shows 50,000 to 65,000 clones, with over 65% occurring only once. Source: peripheral blood, taken from a patient treated with radiotherapy plus ipilimumab. The receptors were gathered from a human donor with non-small cell lung cancer who had a partial response to radiotherapy plus ipilimumab.

V is TRBV5-4 and J is TRBJ1-5; D is ambiguous. The CDR3 is 13 residues long. Germline V gene sequence: CDR1 SGHNT, CDR2 YYREEE (reference sequence). V shed 4 bases and J shed 4 bases, with 9 bases lying between them. Here the CDR3 reads CASSSGANQPQHF. CDR3 bases: TGTGCCAGCAGCAGTGGAGCTAATCAGCCCCAGCATTTT.

This sequence joins TRBV29-1 and TRBJ1-4; no definite D call. From germline, CDR1 is SQVTM and CDR2 ANQGSEA. The CDR3 totals 15 residues. V gave up 5 bases and J gave up 12 bases, with 25 bases separating them. This CDR3 reads CSVRVRDRVQAELFF. The DNA of the CDR3 is TGCAGCGTTCGGGTCCGGGATAGGGTCCAAGCGGAACTGTTTTTT.

V is TRBV27 and J is TRBJ2-7; the match to TRBD1 covers 7 bases. The CDR3 runs 14 residues. The V segment lost 5 bases and the J segment 4 bases; nucleotides outside the gene matches: 8. In germline, CDR1 is MNHEY, CDR2 SMNVEV (reference sequence). CDR3 nucleotides: TGTGCCAGCAGTATCGGGACAGAAGTGTACGAGCAGTACTTC. Its protein product is CASSIGTEVYEQYF.

V is TRBV5-1 and J is TRBJ2-7, with 15 bases fitting TRBD2. V was pared by 4 bases and J by 0 bases, with 5 bases of the junction left unmatched. CDR1 SGHRS and CDR2 YFSETQ come from the germline V gene. The CDR3 length is 17 residues. CDR3 sequence (DNA): TGCGCCAGCAGCCAGGGACTAGCGGGGGGAAGCTCCTACGAGCAGTACTTC. Protein product: CASSQGLAGGSSYEQYF.

The chain is built from TRBV6-5 and TRBJ2-1, with 8 bases lining up with TRBD2. The CDR3 is made up of 15 amino acids. V was pared by 4 bases and J by 6 bases, with 8 bases of the junction left unmatched. CDR1 is MNHEY, CDR2 SVGAGI, per germline. The CDR3 loop is CASSWTRGASNEQFF. CDR3 coding DNA: TGTGCCAGCAGTTGGACGCGGGGGGCAAGCAATGAGCAGTTCTTC.

The V gene is TRBV19, the J gene TRBJ1-6; D possibly corresponds to TRBD1 (5 bases). Trimming shortened V by 3 bases and J by 0 bases, and 9 bases separated the two germline ends. The CDR3 loop spans 16 amino acids. In germline, CDR1 is LNHDA, CDR2 SQIVND (reference sequence). This CDR3 reads CASSILDTSYNSPLHF. CDR3 DNA sequence: TGTGCCAGTAGTATCTTGGACACCTCCTATAATTCACCCCTCCACTTT.

The chain recombines TRBV5-4 with TRBJ1-1, with D unresolved. V was trimmed by 4 bases and J by 4 bases, leaving 14 bases between them. There are 14 residues in the CDR3. CDR1 and CDR2 from the germline V gene are SGHNT and YYREEE (reference sequence). The DNA of the CDR3 is TGTGCCAGCAGCCTGATAGACATGGTCACTGAAGCTTTCTTT. Its translation is CASSLIDMVTEAFF.

The V gene is TRBV13, the J gene TRBJ1-1, with D unclear. Germline V gives CDR1 PRHDT, CDR2 FYEKMQ (reference sequence). CDR3 length: 13 amino acids. V was pared by 2 bases and J by 10 bases, with 14 bases between. The CDR3 DNA reads TGTGCCAGCAGCTTACGGGCCGCAGAGGGAGCTTTCTTT. It codes for CASSLRAAEGAFF.

The genes are TRBV7-9 and TRBJ2-1; no clear D gene. This CDR3 has 8 amino acids. Looked up from germline, CDR1 is SEHNR and CDR2 is FQNEAQ (reference sequence). V lost 8 bases and J 11 bases, leaving 4 bases between the germline ends. CDR3 coding DNA: TGTGCCAGCGGGCAGCAGTTCTTC. This sequence encodes CASGQQFF.

Comments on this clone: One base separates it from a far larger clone, so it is likely a read error. Additional DNA sequences in this sample encode the identical CDR3. V usage is TRBV7-3 and J usage is TRBJ1-6; D is ambiguous. Looked up from germline, CDR1 is SGHTA and CDR2 is FQGTGA. The CDR3 extends over 14 amino acids. The CDR3 DNA is TGTGCCAGCAGCTTATCCACGACAAATTCCCCCCTCCACTTT. Translated: CASSLSTTNSPLHF. The entire variable domain, with the rest obtained from reference TRBV7-3 and TRBJ1-6, is as follows: GAGVSQTPSNKVTEKGKYVELRCDPISGHTALYWYRQSLGQGPEFLIYFQGTGAADDSGLPNDRFFAVRPEGSVSTLKIQRTERGDSAVYLCASSLSTTNSPLHFGNGTRLTVT.

V gene TRBV15 combines with J gene TRBJ1-4, with D maybe TRBD1 (5 bases). Germline V lookup: CDR1 LNHNV, CDR2 YYDKDF (reference sequence). The ends were cut back, 4 bases at V and 3 bases at J, with 12 bases in the middle. This CDR3 comprises 15 residues. In nucleotides, the CDR3 is TGTGCCACCAGCAAGTGGGGGGTGGCTAATGAAAAACTGTTTTTT. Residues: CATSKWGVANEKLFF.

This rearrangement joins TRBV5-5 to TRBJ1-2, with D maybe TRBD1 (6 bases). Germline assignment: CDR1 SGHKS and CDR2 YYEKEE (reference sequence). The CDR3 length is 13 residues. V dropped 2 bases and J dropped 8 bases, with 13 bases sitting between them. CDR3 sequence: CASSFRGGEGYTF. CDR3 nucleotides: TGTGCCAGCAGCTTTAGAGGGGGGGAAGGCTACACCTTC.

The chain couples TRBV7-3 to TRBJ2-3; TRBD2 might be the D (6 bases). The CDR3 covers 14 residues. Trimming shortened V by 5 bases and J by 4 bases, and 13 bases separated the two germline ends. Looked up from germline, CDR1 is SGHTA and CDR2 is FQGTGA. CDR3 in amino acids: CASSPTGGADTQYF. The CDR3 DNA sequence: TGTGCCAGCAGCCCGACGGGCGGGGCAGATACGCAGTATTTT.

The chain combines TRBV19 with TRBJ2-7, with 10 nucleotides matching TRBD1. The CDR3 covers 13 residues. Germline assignment: CDR1 LNHDA and CDR2 SQIVND (reference sequence). With V trimmed by 6 bases and J by 7 bases, 6 bases remained unmatched. This chain's CDR3 is CASRGTGVFEQYF. CDR3 bases: TGTGCCAGTAGGGGGACAGGGGTTTTTGAGCAGTACTTC.

The chain has TRBV6-1 and TRBJ1-2, with D tentatively TRBD1 (6 bases). V was shortened by 7 bases and J by 13 bases, with 16 bases between the two germline ends. The CDR3 length is 11 residues. Germline CDR1 and CDR2: MNHNS and SASEGT. CDR3 residues: CASTGDRTLTF. In DNA form, the CDR3 reads TGTGCCAGCACCGGAGACAGGACGCTCACCTTC.

The CDR3, as DNA: TGTGCCAGCAGCTTTGGGGGGACAGGGTATCCTAGCACAGATACGCAGTATTTT. It codes for CASSFGGTGYPSTDTQYF. This chain joins TRBV7-9 and TRBJ2-3; 9 bases fit TRBD1. This CDR3 spans 18 amino acids. Germline V gives CDR1 SEHNR, CDR2 FQNEAQ (reference sequence). Trimming at V came to 3 bases and at J to 0 bases, leaving 10 bases not matched to a gene.

The CDR3 coding sequence is TGTGCCAGCAGCCCAGCGGGGGGTGCACCCCTCCACTTT. The encoded protein is CASSPAGGAPLHF. The chain carries TRBV7-8 and TRBJ1-6; D is possibly TRBD1 (5 bases). Trimming took off 5 bases at V and 11 bases at J, with 13 bases between the two ends. The CDR3 runs to 13 residues. In germline, CDR1 is SGHVS, CDR2 FQNEAQ.

This chain connects TRBV4-2 to TRBJ1-1; D is unresolved. Looked up from germline, CDR1 is LGHNA and CDR2 is YNFKEQ. Trimming removed 5 bases from V and 10 bases from J, with 20 bases in between. This CDR3 comprises 14 residues. The CDR3 protein is CASSSLAQVGVAFF. The CDR3 coding sequence is TGTGCCAGCAGCTCCCTCGCGCAGGTTGGCGTAGCTTTCTTT.